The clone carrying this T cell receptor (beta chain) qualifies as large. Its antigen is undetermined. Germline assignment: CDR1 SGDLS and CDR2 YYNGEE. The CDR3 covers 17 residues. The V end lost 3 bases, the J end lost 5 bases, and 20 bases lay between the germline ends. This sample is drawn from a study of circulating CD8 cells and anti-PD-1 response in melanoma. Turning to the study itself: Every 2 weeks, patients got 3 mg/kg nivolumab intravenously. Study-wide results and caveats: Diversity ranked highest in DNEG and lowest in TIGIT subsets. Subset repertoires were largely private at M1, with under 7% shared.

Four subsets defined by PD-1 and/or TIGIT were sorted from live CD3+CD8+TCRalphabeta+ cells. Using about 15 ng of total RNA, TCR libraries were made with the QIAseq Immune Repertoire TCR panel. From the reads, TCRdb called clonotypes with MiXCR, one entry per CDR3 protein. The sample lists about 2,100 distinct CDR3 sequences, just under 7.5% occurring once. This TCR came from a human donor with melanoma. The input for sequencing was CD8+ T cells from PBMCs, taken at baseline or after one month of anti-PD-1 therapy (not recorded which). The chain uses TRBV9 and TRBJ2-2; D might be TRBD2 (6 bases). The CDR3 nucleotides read TGTGCCAGCAGCGACCCCTCTAGCGTTCCTTCTACCGGGGAGCTGTTTTTT. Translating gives CASSDPSSVPSTGELFF.